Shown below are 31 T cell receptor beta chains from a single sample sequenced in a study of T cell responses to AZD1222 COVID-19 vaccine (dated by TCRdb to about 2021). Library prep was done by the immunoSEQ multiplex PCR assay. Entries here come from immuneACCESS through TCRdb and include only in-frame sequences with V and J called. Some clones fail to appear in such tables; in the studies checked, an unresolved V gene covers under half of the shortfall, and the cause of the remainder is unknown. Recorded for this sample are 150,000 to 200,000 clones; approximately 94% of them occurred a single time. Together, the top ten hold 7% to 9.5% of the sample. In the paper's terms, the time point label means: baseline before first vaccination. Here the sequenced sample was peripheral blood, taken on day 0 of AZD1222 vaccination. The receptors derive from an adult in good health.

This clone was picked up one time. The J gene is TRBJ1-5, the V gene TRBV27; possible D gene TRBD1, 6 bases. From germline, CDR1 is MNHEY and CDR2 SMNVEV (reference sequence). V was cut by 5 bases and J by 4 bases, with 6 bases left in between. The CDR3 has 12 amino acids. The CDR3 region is CASSGQNQPQHF. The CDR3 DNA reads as TGTGCCAGCAGTGGACAGAATCAGCCCCAGCATTTT.

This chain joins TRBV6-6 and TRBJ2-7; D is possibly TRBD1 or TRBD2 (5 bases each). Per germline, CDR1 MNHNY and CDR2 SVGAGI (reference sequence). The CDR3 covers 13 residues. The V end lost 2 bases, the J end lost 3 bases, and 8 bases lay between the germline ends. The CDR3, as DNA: TGTGCCAGCAGTTACCCTGGGGGCTACGAGCAGTACTTC. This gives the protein CASSYPGGYEQYF.

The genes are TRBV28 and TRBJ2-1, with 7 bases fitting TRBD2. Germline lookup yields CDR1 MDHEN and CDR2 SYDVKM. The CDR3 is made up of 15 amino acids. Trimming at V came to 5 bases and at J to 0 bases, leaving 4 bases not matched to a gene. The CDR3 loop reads CASSVTSASYNEQFF. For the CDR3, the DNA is TGTGCCAGCAGTGTTACTAGCGCCTCCTACAATGAGCAGTTCTTC.

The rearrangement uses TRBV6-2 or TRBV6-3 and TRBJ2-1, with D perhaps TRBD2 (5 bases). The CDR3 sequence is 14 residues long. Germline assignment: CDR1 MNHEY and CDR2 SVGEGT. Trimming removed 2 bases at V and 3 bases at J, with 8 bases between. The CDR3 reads CASSYVDFYNEQFF. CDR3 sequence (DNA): TGTGCCAGCAGTTACGTGGACTTCTACAATGAGCAGTTCTTC.

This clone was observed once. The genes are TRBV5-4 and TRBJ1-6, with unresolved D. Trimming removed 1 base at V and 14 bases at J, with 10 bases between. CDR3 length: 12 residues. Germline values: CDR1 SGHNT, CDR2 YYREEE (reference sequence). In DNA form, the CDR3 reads TGTGCCAGCAGCTTGCCTGGTGGGTCCCTCCACTTT. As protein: CASSLPGGSLHF.

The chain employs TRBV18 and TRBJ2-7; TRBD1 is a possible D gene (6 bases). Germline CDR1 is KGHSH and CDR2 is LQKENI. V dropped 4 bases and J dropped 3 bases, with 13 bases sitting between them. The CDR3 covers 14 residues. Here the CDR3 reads CASSQRRDNYEQYF. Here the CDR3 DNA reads TGTGCCAGCTCACAGCGCCGGGACAACTACGAGCAGTACTTC.

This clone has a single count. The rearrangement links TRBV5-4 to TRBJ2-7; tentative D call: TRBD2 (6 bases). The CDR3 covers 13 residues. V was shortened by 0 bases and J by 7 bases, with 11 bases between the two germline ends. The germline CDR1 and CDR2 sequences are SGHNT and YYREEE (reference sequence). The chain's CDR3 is CASSLANRGEQYF. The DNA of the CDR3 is TGTGCCAGCAGCTTGGCCAACCGGGGGGAGCAGTACTTC.

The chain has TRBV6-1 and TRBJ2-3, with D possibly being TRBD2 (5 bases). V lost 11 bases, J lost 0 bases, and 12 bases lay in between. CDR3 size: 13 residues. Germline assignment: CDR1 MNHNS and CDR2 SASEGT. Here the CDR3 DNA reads TGTGCCTCACGAGCGGCCAGCACAGATACGCAGTATTTT. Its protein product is CASRAASTDTQYF.

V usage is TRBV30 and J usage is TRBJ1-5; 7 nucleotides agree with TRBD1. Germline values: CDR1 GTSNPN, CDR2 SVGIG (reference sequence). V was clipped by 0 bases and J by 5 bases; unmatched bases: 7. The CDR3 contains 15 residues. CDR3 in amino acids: CAWSVLTGIHQPQHF. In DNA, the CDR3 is TGTGCCTGGAGTGTCCTGACAGGGATCCATCAGCCCCAGCATTTT. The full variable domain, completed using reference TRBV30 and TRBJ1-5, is SQTIHQWPATLVQPVGSPLSLECTVEGTSNPNLYWYRQAAGRGLQLLFYSVGIGQISSEVPQNLSASRPQDRQFILSSKKLLLSDSGFYLCAWSVLTGIHQPQHFGDGTRLSIL.

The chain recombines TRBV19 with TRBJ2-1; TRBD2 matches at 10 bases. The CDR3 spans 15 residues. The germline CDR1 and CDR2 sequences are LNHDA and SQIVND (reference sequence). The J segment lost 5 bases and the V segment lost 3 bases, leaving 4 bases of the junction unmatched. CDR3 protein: CASSMSGRADNEQFF. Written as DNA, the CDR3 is TGTGCCAGTAGTATGAGCGGGAGGGCCGACAATGAGCAGTTCTTC.

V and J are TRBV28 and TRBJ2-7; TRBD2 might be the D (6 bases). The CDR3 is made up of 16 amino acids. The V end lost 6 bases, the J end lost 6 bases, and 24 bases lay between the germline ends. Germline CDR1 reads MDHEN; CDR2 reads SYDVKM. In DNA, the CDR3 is TGTGCCAGCAGAACACTCTTCTCGTCGGGAGCAGGCGAGCAGTACTTC. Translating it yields CASRTLFSSGAGEQYF.

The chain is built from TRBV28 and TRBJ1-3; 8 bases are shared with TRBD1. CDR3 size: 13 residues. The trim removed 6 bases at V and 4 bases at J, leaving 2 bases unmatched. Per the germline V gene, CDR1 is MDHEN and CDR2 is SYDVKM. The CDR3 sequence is CASRGQVGNTIYF. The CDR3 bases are TGTGCCAGCAGGGGACAGGTCGGAAACACCATATATTTT.

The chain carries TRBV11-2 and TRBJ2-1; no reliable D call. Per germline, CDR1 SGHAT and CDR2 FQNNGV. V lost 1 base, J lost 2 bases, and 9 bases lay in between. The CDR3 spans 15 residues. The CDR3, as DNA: TGTGCCAGCAGCTTAGTGGACCCTGCCTACAATGAGCAGTTCTTC. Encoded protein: CASSLVDPAYNEQFF.

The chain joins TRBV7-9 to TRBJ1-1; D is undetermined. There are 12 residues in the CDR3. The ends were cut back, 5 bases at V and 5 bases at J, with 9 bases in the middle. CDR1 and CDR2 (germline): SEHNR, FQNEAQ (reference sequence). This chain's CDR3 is CASSATGTEAFF. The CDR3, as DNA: TGTGCCAGCAGCGCGACCGGGACTGAAGCTTTCTTT.

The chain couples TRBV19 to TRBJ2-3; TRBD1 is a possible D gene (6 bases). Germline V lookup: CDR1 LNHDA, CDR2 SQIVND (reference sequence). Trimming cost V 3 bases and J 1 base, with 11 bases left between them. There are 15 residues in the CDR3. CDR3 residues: CASSIPPGGTDTQYF. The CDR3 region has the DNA TGTGCCAGTAGTATCCCCCCAGGGGGCACAGATACGCAGTATTTT.

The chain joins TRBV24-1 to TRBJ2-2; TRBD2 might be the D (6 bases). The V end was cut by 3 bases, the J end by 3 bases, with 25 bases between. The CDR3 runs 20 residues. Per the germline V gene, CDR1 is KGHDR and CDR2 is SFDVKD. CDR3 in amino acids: CATSDPLPRTTARDTGELFF. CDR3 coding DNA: TGTGCCACCAGTGATCCACTACCCCGGACTACAGCAAGAGACACCGGGGAGCTGTTTTTT.

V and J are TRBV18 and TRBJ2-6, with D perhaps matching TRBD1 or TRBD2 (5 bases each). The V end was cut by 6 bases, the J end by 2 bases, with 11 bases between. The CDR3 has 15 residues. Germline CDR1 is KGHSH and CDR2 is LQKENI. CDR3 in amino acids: CASSEGDAGANVLTF. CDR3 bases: TGTGCCAGCTCCGAAGGGGACGCTGGGGCCAACGTCCTGACTTTC.

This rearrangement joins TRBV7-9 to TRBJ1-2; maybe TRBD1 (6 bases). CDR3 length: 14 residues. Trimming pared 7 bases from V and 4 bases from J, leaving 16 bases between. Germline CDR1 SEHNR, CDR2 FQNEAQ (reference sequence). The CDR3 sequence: CASTPAGVSYGYTF. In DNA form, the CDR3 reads TGTGCCAGCACCCCAGCAGGGGTTAGCTATGGCTACACCTTC.

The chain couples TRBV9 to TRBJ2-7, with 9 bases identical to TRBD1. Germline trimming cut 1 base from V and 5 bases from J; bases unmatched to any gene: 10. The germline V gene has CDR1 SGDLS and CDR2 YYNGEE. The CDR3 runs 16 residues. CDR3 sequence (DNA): TGTGCCAGCAGCGTATCACCGGGACAGGGCCAAAACGAGCAGTACTTC. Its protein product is CASSVSPGQGQNEQYF.

The CDR3, as DNA: TGTGCCAGTAGCTGGGGATTAGCGGGAGCATCTAAGACCCAGTACTTC. Protein: CASSWGLAGASKTQYF. This sequence joins TRBV19 and TRBJ2-5, with 9 bases that match TRBD2. This CDR3 has 16 residues. V was clipped by 6 bases and J by 6 bases; unmatched bases: 14. Germline V CDR1 and CDR2: LNHDA, SQIVND (reference sequence).

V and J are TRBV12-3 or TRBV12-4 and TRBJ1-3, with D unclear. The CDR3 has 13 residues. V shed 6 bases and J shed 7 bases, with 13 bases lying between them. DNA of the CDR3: TGTGCCAGCAGGGCAATTTCCGGGAACACCATATATTTT. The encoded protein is CASRAISGNTIYF.

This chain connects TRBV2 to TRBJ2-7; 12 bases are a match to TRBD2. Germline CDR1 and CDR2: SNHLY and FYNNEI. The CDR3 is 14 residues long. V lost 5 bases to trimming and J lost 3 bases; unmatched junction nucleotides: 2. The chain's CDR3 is CASSSSGGGYEQYF. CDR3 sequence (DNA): TGTGCCAGCAGTTCTAGCGGGGGGGGCTACGAGCAGTACTTC.

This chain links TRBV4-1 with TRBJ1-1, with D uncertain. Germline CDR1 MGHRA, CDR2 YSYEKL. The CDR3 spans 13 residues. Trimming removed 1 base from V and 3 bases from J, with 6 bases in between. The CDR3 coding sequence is TGCGCCAGCAGCCAAGCGGGGTACACTGAAGCTTTCTTT. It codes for CASSQAGYTEAFF.

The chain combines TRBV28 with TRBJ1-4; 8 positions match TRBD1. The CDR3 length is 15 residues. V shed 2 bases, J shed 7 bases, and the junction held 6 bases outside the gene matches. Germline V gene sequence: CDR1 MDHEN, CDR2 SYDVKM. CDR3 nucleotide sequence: TGTGCCAGCAGTTTAATTCGCAGGGGGCCTGAAAAACTGTTTTTT. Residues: CASSLIRRGPEKLFF.

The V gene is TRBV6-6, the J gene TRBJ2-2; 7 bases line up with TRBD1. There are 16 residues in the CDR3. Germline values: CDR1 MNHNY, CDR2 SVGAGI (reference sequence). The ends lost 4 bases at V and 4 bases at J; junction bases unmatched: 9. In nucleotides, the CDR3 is TGTGCCAGCAGTTCCCAGACAGGGACCGGCACCGGGGAGCTGTTTTTT. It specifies CASSSQTGTGTGELFF.

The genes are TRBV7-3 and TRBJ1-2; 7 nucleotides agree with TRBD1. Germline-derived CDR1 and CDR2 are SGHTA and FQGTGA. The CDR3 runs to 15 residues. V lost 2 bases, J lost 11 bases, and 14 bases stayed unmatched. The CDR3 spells CASSLLGGTDPEYTF. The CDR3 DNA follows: TGTGCCAGCAGCTTATTAGGGGGGACAGATCCTGAGTACACCTTC.

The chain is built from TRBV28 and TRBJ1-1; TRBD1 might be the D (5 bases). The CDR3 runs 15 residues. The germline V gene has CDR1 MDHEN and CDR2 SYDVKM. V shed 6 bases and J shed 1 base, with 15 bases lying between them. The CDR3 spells CASSWGRPWNTEAFF. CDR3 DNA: TGTGCCAGCAGCTGGGGGAGGCCTTGGAACACTGAAGCTTTCTTT.

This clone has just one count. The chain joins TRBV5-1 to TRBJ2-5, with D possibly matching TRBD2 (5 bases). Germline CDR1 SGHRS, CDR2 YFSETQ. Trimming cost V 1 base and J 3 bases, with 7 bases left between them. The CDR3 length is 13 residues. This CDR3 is CASSLPREETQYF. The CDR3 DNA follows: TGCGCCAGCAGCTTGCCGCGGGAAGAGACCCAGTACTTC.

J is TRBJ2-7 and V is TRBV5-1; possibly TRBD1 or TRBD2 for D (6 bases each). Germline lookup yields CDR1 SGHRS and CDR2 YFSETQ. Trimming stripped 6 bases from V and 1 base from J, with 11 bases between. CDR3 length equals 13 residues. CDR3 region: CASKGGRSYEQYF. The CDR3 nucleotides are TGCGCCAGCAAAGGGGGGAGGTCCTACGAGCAGTACTTC.

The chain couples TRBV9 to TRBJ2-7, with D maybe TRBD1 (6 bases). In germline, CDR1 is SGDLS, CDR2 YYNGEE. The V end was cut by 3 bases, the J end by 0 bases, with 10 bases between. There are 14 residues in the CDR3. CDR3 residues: CASSAGHYSYEQYF. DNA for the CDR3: TGTGCCAGCAGCGCGGGACACTACTCCTACGAGCAGTACTTC.

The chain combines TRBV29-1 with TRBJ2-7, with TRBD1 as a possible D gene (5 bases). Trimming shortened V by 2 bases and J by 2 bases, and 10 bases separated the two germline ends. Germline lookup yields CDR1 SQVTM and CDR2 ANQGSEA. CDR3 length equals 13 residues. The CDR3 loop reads CSVELTDTYEQYF. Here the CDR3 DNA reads TGCAGCGTTGAACTGACAGATACCTACGAGCAGTACTTC.